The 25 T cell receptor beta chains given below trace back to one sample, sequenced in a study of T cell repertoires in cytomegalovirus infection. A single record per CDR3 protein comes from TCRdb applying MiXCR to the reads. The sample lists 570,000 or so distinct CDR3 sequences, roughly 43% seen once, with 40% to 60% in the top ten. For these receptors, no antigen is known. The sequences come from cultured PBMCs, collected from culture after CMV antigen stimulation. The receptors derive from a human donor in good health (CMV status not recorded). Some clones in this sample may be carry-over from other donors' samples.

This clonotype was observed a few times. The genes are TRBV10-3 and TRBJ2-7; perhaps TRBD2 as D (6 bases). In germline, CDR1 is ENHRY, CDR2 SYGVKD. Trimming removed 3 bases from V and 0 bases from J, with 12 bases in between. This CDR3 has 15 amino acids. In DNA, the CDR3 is TGTGCCATCAGTGACTCGGGGACTGCCTCCTACGAGCAGTACTTC. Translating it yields CAISDSGTASYEQYF.

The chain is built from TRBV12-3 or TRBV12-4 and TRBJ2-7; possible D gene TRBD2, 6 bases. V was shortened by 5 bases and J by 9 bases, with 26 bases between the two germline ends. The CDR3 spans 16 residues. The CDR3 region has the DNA TGTGCCAGCAGTCTCACGGGAGTGGGAGCCACTACGAGGCAGTACTTC. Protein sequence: CASSLTGVGATTRQYF.

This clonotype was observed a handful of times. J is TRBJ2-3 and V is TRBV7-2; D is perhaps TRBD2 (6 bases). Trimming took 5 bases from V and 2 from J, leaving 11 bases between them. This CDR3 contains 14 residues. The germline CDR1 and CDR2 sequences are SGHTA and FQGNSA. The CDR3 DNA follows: TGTGCCAGCAGCCCAAGACTAGTCACAGATACGCAGTATTTT. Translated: CASSPRLVTDTQYF.

The DNA for the CDR3 is TGTGCCAGCAGCTCTTGGCAGTGGGCCAACTCCTACAATGAGCAGTTCTTC. Translation gives CASSSWQWANSYNEQFF. This chain uses TRBV5-8 with TRBJ2-1; D not resolved. The germline V gene encodes CDR1 SGHTS and CDR2 YDEGEE. CDR3 length equals 17 residues. Between the trimmed V and J ends, which lost 3 bases and 0 bases, there was a span of 16 bases.

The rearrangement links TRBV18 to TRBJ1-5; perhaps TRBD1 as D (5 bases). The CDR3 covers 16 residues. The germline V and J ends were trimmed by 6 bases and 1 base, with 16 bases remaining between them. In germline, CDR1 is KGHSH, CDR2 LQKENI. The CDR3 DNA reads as TGTGCCAGCTCTCAGGGACGGGCGCGGAGCAATCAGCCCCAGCATTTT. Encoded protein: CASSQGRARSNQPQHF.

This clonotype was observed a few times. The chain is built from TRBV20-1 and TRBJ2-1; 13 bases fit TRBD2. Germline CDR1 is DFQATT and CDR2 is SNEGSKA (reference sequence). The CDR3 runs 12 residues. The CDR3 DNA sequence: TGCACAGGACTAGCGGGAGTCGGGGAGCAGTTCTTC. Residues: CTGLAGVGEQFF.

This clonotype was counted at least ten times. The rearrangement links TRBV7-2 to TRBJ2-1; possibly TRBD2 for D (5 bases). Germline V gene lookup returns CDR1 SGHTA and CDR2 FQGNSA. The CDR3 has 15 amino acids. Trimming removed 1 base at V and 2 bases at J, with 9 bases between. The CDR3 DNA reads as TGTGCCAGCAGCTTAGTCGGGGTAACCTACAATGAGCAGTTCTTC. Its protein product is CASSLVGVTYNEQFF. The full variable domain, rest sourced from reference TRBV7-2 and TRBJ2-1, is GAGVSQSPSNKVTEKGKDVELRCDPISGHTALYWYRQSLGQGLEFLIYFQGNSAPDKSGLPSDRFSAERTGGSVSTLTIQRTQQEDSAVYLCASSLVGVTYNEQFFGPGTRLTVL.

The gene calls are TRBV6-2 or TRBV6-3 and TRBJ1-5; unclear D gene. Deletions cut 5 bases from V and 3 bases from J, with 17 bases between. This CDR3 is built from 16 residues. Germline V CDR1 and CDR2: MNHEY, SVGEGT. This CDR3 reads CASSLLPDVLNQPQHF. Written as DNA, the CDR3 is TGTGCCAGCAGTCTCCTCCCGGACGTGCTCAATCAGCCCCAGCATTTT.

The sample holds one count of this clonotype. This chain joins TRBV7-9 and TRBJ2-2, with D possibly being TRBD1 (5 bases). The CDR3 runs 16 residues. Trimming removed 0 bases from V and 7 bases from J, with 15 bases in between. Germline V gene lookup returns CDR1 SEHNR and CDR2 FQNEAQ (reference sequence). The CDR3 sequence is CASSLAVTVPVGELFF. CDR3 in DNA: TGTGCCAGCAGCTTAGCGGTGACAGTTCCAGTCGGGGAGCTGTTTTTT. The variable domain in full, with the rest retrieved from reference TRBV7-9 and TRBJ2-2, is DTGVSQNPRHKITKRGQNVTFRCDPISEHNRLYWYRQTLGQGPEFLTYFQNEAQLEKSRLLSDRFSAERPKGSFSTLEIQRTEQGDSAMYLCASSLAVTVPVGELFFGEGSRLTVL.

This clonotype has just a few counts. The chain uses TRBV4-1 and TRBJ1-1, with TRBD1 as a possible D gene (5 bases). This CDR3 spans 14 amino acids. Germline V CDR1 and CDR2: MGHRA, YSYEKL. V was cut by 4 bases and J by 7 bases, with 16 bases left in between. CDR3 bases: TGCGCCAGCAGCCGTACAGGAGGTACCTTTGAAGCTTTCTTT. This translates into CASSRTGGTFEAFF.

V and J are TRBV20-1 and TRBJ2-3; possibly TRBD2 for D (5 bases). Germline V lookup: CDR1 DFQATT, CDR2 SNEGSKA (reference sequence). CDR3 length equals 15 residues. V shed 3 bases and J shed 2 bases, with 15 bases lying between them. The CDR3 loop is CSASAGGRDTDTQYF. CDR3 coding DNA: TGCAGTGCTAGCGCCGGAGGACGAGACACAGATACGCAGTATTTT.

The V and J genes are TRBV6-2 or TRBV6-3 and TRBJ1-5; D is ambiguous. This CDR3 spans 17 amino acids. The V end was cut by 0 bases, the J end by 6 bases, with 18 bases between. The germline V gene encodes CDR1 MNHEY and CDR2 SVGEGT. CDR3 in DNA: TGTGCCAGCAGTTACTCGATCCTATCCGGGGTGATTCAGCCCCAGCATTTT. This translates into CASSYSILSGVIQPQHF.

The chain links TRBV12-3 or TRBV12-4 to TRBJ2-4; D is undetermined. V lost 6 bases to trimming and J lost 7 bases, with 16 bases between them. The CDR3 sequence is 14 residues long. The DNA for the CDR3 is TGTGCCAGCAGCCTCCGCGAGCGTCGGAACATTCAGTACTTC. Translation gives CASSLRERRNIQYF.

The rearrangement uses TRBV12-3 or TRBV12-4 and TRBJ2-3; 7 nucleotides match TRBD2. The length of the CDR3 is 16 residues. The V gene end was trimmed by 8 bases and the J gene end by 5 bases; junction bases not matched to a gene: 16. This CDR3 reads CASGDWGGPAQDTQYF. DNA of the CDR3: TGTGCCAGCGGGGATTGGGGAGGGCCCGCTCAAGATACGCAGTATTTT.

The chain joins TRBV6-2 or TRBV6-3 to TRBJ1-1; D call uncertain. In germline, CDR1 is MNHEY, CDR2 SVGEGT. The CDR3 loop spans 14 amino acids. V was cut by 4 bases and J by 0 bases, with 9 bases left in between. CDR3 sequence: CASSSPALNTEAFF. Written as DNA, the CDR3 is TGTGCCAGCAGTTCCCCAGCCTTGAACACTGAAGCTTTCTTT.

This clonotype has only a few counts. CDR3 sequence reads: CSARGPGAGENTGELFF. As DNA, the CDR3 is TGCAGTGCTAGGGGGCCCGGAGCGGGAGAGAACACCGGGGAGCTGTTTTTT. This rearrangement joins TRBV20-1 to TRBJ2-2; 8 bases are shared with TRBD2. Germline trimming cut 3 bases from V and 1 base from J; bases unmatched to any gene: 10. The CDR3 consists of 17 residues. The germline gives CDR1 DFQATT, CDR2 SNEGSKA (reference sequence).

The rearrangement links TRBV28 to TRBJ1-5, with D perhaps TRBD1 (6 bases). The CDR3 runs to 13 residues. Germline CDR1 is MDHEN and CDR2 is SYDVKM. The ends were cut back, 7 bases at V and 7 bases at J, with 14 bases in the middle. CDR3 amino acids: CASNSGARQPQHF. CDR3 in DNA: TGTGCCAGCAATTCAGGGGCTAGGCAGCCCCAGCATTTT.

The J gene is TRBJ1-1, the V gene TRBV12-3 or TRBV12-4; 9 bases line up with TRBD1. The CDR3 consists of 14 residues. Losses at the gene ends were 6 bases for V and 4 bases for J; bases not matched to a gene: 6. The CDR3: CASRPQGASTEAFF. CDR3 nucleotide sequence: TGTGCCAGCAGGCCACAGGGGGCGAGCACTGAAGCTTTCTTT.

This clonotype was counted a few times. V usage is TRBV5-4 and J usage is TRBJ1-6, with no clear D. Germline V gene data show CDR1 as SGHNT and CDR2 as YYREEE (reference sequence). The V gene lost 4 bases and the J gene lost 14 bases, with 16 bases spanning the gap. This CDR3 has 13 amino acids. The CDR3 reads CASSLPDGDTLHF. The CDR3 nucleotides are TGTGCCAGCAGCCTACCAGACGGTGATACCCTCCACTTT.

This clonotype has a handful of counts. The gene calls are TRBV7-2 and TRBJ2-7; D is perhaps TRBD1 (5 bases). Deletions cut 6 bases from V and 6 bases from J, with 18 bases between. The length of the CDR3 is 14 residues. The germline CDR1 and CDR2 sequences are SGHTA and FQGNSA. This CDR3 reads CASRPRRAGTEQYF. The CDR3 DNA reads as TGTGCCAGCAGGCCCCGCAGGGCTGGTACCGAGCAGTACTTC.

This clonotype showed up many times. CDR3: CASSPSAGGNTEAFF. The CDR3 DNA follows: TGTGCCAGCAGTCCATCCGCTGGTGGGAACACTGAAGCTTTCTTT. V usage is TRBV7-2 and J usage is TRBJ1-1; unclear D gene. CDR3 size: 15 residues. The V gene's germline CDR1 is SGHTA and CDR2 FQGNSA. Trimming took off 6 bases at V and 1 base at J, with 15 bases between the two ends.

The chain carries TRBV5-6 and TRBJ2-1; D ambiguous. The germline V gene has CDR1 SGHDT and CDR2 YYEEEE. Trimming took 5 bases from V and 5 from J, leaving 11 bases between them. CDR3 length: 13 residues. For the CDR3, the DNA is TGTGCCAGCAGGCGTAGGGAAAACAATGAGCAGTTCTTC. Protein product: CASRRRENNEQFF.

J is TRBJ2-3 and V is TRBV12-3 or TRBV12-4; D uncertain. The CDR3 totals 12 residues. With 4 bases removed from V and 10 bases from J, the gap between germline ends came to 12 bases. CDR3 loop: CASSSLYSAQYF. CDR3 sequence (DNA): TGTGCCAGCAGTTCCCTCTACTCGGCGCAGTATTTT.

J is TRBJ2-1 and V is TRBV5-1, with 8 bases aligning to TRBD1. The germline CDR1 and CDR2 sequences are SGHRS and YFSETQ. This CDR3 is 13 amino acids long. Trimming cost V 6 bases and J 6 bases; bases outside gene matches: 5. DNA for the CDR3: TGCGCCAGCATAGGACAGGGTCCCAATGAGCAGTTCTTC. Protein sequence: CASIGQGPNEQFF.

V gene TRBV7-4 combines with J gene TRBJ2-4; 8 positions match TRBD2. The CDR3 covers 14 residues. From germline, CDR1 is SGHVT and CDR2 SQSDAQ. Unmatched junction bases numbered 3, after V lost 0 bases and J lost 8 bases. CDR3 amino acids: CASSLASGRDIQYF. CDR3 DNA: TGTGCCAGCAGCTTAGCCAGCGGGAGAGACATTCAGTACTTC.